This T cell receptor beta chain is drawn from a study of cytomegalovirus exposure and HLA in healthy donors. Germline V gives CDR1 SGHNT, CDR2 YYREEE (reference sequence). CDR3 size: 14 residues. Trimming removed 4 bases from V and 4 bases from J; junction bases left unmatched: 5. As for this clone: What it binds is unknown.

Broader study findings: Association with HLA alleles at 0.05 false discovery rate was found for 16,951 TCR beta sequences in a later analysis. Exclusion as indistinguishable affected some V segments, including TRBV6-2 and TRBV6-3. Presence/absence results assume similar sequencing depth per donor, which may not hold.

Both 60 Vbeta primers and 13 Jbeta primers went into the PCR. The protocol was immunoSEQ multiplex PCR, while the TCRdb copy is restricted to in-frame clones and leaves out a portion. The table has about 130,000 clones, 70% to 85% seen once. Donors likely had unrecorded immune exposures despite being nominally healthy when sampled. This TCR came from a male donor in good health and CMV-seropositive. The chain couples TRBV5-4 to TRBJ2-7; 10 bases align to TRBD2. Sample: PBMCs. The CDR3 bases are TGTGCCAGCAGCCTCCCGGGACTAGCGTACGAGCAGTACTTC. Its translation: CASSLPGLAYEQYF.